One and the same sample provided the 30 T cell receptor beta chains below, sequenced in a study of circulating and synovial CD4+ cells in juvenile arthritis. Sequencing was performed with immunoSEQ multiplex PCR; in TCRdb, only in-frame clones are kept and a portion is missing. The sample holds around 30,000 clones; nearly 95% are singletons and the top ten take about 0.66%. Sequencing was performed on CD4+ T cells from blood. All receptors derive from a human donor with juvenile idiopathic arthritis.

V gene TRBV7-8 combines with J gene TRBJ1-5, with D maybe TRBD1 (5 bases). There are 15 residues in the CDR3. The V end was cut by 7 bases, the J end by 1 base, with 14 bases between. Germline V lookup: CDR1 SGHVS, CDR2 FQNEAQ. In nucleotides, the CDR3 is TGTGCCAGCAACCGGGTGGGGGGGAGCAATCAGCCCCAGCATTTT. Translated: CASNRVGGSNQPQHF.

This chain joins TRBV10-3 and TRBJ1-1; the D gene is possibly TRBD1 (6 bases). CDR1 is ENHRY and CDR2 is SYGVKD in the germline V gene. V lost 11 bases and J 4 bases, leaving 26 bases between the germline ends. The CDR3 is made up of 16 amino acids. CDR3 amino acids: CASRIGGEGKRTEAFF. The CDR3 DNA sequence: TGTGCCTCCCGGATAGGGGGGGAGGGAAAGCGCACTGAAGCTTTCTTT.

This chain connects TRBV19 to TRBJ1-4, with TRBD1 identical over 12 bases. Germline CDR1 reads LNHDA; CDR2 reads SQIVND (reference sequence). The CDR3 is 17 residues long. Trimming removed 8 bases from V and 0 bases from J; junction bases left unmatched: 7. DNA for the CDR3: TGTGCCAGTGGGGACAGGGGGCTTACCGCAACTAATGAAAAACTGTTTTTT. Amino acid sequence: CASGDRGLTATNEKLFF.

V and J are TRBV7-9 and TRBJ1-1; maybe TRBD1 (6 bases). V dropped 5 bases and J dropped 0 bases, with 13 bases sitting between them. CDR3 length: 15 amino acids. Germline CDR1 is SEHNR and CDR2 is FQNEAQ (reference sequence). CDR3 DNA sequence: TGTGCCAGCAGCCCCAGGACAGACATGAACACTGAAGCTTTCTTT. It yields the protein CASSPRTDMNTEAFF.

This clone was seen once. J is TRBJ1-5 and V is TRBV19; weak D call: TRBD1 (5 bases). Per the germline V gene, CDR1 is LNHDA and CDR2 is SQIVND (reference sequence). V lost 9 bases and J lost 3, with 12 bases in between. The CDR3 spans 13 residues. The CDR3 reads CASAGGVNQPQHF. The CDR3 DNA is TGTGCCAGCGCCGGGGGGGTCAATCAGCCCCAGCATTTT.

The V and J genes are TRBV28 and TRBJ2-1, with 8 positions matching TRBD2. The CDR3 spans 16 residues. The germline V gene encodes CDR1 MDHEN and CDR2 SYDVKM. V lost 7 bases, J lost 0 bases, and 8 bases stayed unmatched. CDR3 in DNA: TGTGCCAGCACCAGGACTAGCCGGAGCTCCTACAATGAGCAGTTCTTC. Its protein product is CASTRTSRSSYNEQFF.

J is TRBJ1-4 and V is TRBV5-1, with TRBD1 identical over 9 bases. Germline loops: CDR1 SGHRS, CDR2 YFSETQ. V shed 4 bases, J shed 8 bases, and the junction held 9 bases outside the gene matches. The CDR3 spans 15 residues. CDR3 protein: CASSTKTGGAEKLFF. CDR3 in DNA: TGCGCCAGCAGCACCAAGACAGGGGGGGCGGAAAAACTGTTTTTT.

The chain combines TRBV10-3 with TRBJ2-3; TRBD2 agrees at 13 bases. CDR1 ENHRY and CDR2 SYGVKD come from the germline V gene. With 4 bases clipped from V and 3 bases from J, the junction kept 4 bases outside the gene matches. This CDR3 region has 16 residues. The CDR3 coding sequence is TGTGCCATCAGTGGGTTGGGACTAGCGGGGACAGATACGCAGTATTTT. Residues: CAISGLGLAGTDTQYF.

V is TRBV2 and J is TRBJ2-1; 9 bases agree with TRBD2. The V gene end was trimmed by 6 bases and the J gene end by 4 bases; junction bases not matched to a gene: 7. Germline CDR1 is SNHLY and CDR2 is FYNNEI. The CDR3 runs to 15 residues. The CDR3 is CASRGGTSGYNEQFF. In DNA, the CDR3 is TGTGCCAGCAGGGGAGGAACTAGCGGGTACAATGAGCAGTTCTTC.

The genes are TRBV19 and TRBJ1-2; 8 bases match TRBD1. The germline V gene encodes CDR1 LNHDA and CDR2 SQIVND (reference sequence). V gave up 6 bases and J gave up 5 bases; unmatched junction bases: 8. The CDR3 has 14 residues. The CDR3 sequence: CASRRETGAYGYTF. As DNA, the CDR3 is TGTGCCAGTAGGCGCGAGACAGGGGCTTATGGCTACACCTTC.

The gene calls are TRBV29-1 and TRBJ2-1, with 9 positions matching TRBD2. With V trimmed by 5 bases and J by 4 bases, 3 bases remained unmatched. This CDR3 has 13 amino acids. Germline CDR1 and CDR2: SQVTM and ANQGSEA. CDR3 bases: TGCAGCGTTAGCGGGGGGAGATACAATGAGCAGTTCTTC. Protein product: CSVSGGRYNEQFF.

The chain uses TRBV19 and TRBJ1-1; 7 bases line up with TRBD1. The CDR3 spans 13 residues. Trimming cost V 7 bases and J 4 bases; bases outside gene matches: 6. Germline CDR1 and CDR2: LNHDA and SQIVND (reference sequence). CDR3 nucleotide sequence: TGTGCCAGTAACCCAGGGGGTAGCACTGAAGCTTTCTTT. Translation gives CASNPGGSTEAFF.

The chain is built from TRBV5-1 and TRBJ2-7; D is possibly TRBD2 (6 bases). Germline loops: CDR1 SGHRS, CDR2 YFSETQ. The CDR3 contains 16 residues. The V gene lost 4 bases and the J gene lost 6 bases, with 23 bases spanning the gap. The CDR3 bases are TGCGCCAGCAGCCAACGCAGTGCACTAGCTTCAGGCGAGCAGTACTTC. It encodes CASSQRSALASGEQYF.

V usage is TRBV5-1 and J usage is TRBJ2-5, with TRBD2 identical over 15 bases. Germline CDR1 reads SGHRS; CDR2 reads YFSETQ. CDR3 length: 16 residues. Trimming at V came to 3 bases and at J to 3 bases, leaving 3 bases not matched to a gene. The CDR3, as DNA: TGCGCCAGCAGCTCCGGACTAGCGGGGGGGGAAGAGACCCAGTACTTC. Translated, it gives CASSSGLAGGEETQYF. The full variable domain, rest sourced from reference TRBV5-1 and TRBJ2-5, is KAGVTQTPRYLIKTRGQQVTLSCSPISGHRSVSWYQQTPGQGLQFLFEYFSETQRNKGNFPGRFSGRQFSNSRSEMNVSTLELGDSALYLCASSSGLAGGEETQYFGPGTRLLVL.

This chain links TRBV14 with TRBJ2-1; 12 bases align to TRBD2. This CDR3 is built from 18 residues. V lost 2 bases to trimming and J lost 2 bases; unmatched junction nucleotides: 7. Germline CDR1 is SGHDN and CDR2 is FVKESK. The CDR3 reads CASSQPSSGRGTYNEQFF. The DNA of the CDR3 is TGTGCCAGCAGCCAACCATCTAGCGGGAGGGGGACCTACAATGAGCAGTTCTTC. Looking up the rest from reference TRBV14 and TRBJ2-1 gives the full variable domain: EAGVTQFPSHSVIEKGQTVTLRCDPISGHDNLYWYRRVMGKEIKFLLHFVKESKQDESGMPNNRFLAERTGGTYSTLKVQPAELEDSGVYFCASSQPSSGRGTYNEQFFGPGTRLTVL.

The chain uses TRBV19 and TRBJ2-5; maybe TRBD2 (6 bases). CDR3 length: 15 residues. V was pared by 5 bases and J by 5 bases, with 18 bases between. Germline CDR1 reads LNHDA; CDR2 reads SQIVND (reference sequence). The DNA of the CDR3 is TGTGCCAGTAGTTCTCCCGGGACTCCCCGGGAGACCCAGTACTTC. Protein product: CASSSPGTPRETQYF.

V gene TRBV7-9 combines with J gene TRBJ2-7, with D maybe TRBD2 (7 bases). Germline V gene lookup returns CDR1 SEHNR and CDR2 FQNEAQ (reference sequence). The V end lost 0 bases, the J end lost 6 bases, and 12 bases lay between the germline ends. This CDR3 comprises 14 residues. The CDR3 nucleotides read TGTGCCAGCAGCTTAGCGGGGGGGCCCTCCGAGCAGTACTTC. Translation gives CASSLAGGPSEQYF.

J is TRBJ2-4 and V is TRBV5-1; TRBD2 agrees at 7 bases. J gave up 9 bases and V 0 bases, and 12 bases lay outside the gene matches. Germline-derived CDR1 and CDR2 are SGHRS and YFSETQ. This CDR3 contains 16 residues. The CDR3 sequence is CASSLAGGVGAAIQYF. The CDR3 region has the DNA TGCGCCAGCAGCTTGGCTGGGGGGGTCGGGGCCGCCATTCAGTACTTC.

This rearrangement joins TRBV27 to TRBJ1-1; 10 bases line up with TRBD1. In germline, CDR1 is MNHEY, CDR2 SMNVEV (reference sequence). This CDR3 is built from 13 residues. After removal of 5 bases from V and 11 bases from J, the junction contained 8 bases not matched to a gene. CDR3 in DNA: TGTGCCAGCAGTCGCCGGGACAGGGGATACGCTTTCTTT. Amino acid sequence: CASSRRDRGYAFF.

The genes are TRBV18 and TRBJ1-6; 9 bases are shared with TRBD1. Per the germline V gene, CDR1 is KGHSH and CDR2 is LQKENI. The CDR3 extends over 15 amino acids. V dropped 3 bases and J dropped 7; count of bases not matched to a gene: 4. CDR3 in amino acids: CASSPPTGGNSPLHF. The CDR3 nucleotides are TGTGCCAGCTCACCGCCGACAGGGGGAAATTCACCCCTCCACTTT. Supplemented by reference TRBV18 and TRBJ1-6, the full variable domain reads NAGVMQNPRHLVRRRGQEARLRCSPMKGHSHVYWYRQLPEEGLKFMVYLQKENIIDESGMPKERFSAEFPKEGPSILRIQQVVRGDSAAYFCASSPPTGGNSPLHFGNGTRLTVT.

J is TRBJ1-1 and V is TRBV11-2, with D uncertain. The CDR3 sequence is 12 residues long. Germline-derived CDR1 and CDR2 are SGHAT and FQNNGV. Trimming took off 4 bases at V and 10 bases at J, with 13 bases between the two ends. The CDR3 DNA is TGTGCCAGCAGCTCGTCTGGGGAGGTAGCTTTCTTT. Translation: CASSSSGEVAFF.

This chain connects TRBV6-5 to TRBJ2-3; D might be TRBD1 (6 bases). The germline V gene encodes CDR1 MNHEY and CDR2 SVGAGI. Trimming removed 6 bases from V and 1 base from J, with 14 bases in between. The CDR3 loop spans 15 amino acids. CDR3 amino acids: CASRPLEGGTDTQYF. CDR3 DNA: TGTGCCAGCAGGCCCCTAGAGGGGGGCACAGATACGCAGTATTTT.

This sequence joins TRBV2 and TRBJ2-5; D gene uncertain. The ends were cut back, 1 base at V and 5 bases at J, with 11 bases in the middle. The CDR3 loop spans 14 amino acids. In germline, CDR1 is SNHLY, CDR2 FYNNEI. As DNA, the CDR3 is TGTGCCAGCAGTGAAGAGGTAGTCGGGGAGACCCAGTACTTC. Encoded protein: CASSEEVVGETQYF. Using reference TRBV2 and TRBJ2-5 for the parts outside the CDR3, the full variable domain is EPEVTQTPSHQVTQMGQEVILRCVPISNHLYFYWYRQILGQKVEFLVSFYNNEISEKSEIFDDQFSVERPDGSNFTLKIRSTKLEDSAMYFCASSEEVVGETQYFGPGTRLLVL.

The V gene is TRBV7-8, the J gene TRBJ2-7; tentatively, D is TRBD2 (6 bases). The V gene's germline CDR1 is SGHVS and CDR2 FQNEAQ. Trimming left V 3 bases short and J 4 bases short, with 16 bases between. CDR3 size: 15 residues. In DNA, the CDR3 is TGTGCCAGCAGCTTCGGGACTGCTGTCTCTTACGAGCAGTACTTC. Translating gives CASSFGTAVSYEQYF.

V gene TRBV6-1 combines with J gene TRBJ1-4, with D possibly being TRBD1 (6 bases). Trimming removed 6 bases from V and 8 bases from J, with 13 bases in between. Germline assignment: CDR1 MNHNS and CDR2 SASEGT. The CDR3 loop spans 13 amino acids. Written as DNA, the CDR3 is TGTGCCAGCAGAGGGGGGGGGCACGAAAAACTGTTTTTT. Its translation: CASRGGGHEKLFF.

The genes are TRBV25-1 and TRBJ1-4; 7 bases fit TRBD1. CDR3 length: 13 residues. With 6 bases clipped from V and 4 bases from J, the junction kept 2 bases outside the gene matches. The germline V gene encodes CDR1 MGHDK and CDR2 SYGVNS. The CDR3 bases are TGTGCCAGCAGGGGACAGATTAATGAAAAACTGTTTTTT. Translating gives CASRGQINEKLFF.

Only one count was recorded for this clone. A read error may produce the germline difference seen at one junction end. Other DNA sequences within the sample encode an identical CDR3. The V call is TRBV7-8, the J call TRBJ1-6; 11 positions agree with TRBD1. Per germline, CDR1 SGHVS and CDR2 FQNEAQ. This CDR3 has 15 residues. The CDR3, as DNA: TGTGCCAGCAGCTTGGGACAGGGGGGTAATTCCCCCCTCCACTTT. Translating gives CASSLGQGGNSPLHF. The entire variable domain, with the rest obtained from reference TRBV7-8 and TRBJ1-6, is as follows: GAGVSQSPRYKVAKRGQDVALRCDPISGHVSLFWYQQALGQGPEFLTYFQNEAQLDKSGLPSDRFFAERPEGSVSTLKIQRTQQEDSAVYLCASSLGQGGNSPLHFGNGTRLTVT.

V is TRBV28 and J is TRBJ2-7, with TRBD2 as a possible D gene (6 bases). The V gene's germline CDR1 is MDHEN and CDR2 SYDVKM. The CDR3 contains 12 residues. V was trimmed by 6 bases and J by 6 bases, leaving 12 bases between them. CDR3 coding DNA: TGTGCCAGCAGCCCTCGGAGGGCCGAGCAGTACTTC. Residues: CASSPRRAEQYF.

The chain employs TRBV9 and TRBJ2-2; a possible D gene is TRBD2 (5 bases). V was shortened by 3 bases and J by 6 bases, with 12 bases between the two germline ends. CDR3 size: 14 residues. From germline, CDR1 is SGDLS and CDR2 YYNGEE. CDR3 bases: TGTGCCAGCAGCGCTCGTAGCGCCGCCGGGGAGCTGTTTTTT. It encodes CASSARSAAGELFF.

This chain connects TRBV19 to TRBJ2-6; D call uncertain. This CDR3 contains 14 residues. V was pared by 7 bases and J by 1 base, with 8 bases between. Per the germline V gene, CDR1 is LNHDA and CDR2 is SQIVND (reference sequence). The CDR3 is CASISRSGANVLTF. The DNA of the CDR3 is TGTGCCAGTATATCTCGGTCTGGGGCCAACGTCCTGACTTTC.